Ten or more counts support the clone carrying this TCR beta chain. The data derive from a study of human T cells and chemical hapten exposure. Study in general: Per-sample TCR yield variation was attributed mainly to small pooled library volume differences.

Attachment of unique molecular identifiers to individual cDNA molecules was performed in the library. Original analysis: Sequenced samples showed a median of approximately 96,000 TCRs each, with counts running from about 20,000 to 690,000. One entry per CDR3 protein results from TCRdb running MiXCR on the RACE reads. The V and J calls and clone size are TCRdb's, not the authors'. The repertoire consists of 40,000 to 50,000 distinct CDR3 sequences, with about 4.2% occurring once and the leading ten covering approximately 24%. After removal of 3 bases from V and 3 bases from J, the junction contained 6 bases not matched to a gene. The CDR3 runs to 15 residues. The V gene's germline CDR1 is DFQATT and CDR2 SNEGSKA (reference sequence). The time point here: patch test 1, 2 weeks after DPC sensitization. Treatment meaning: therapeutic diphenylcyclopropenone sensitization with weekly scalp DPC. The study extracted total RNA from unfractionated whole blood.

The origin of this receptor is a man aged 50 to 60 with alopecia areata. Some clones in this sample may be carry-over from other donors' samples. Here the sequenced sample was whole blood, taken in connection with sensitization to the hapten diphenylcyclopropenone (DPC). This chain joins TRBV20-1 and TRBJ1-4, with 8 bases fitting TRBD1. This CDR3 is CSASRGQGANEKLFF. DNA of the CDR3: TGCAGTGCTAGTAGAGGACAGGGTGCTAATGAAAAACTGTTTTTT.